Sequencing of this T cell receptor (beta chain) was carried out in a study of blood T cell repertoires in COVID-19. Across the whole study: The study drew acute and convalescent COVID-19 samples from the United States, Italy and Spain. PBMCs, B-cell-depleted T cells, or T cells provided the cDNA or gDNA that made up the material.

Libraries were prepared by immunoSEQ multiplex PCR; TCRdb keeps only in-frame clonotypes and omits some of them. Among some 70,000 clones listed, over 75% were seen once. The V gene end was trimmed by 3 bases and the J gene end by 8 bases; junction bases not matched to a gene: 24. The CDR3 loop spans 21 amino acids. The germline V gene has CDR1 LGHNA and CDR2 YNFKEQ. The TCR sequence derives from a middle-aged man with acute or convalescent COVID-19. The sample consisted of peripheral blood. The chain combines TRBV4-2 with TRBJ2-1, with 11 bases fitting TRBD2. The CDR3 nucleotides read TGTGCCAGCAGCCAGATTCCCGGGACTAGCGGAGTATCATCCTTTGGGGATGAGCAGTTCTTC. It yields the protein CASSQIPGTSGVSSFGDEQFF.